Listed below are T cell receptor beta chains from one sample, sequenced in a study of glioma-infiltrating T cells after dendritic cell vaccination. The method was immunoSEQ multiplex PCR; TCRdb's version includes in-frame clones alone and lacks a portion of them. The table shows approximately 92,000 clones, with less than 90% occurring only once. The material sequenced was blood, taken after dendritic cell vaccination. Receptors were obtained from a human donor with glioblastoma. Each CDR3 is given with its conserved first and last residue. A D gene is named only where the DNA matches it firmly. Some rows have no size entry. The others give once, few or many, or a class for an expanded clone.

j_call d_call v_call clone_size cdr3_nt cdr3_aa
TRBJ2-3 - TRBV5-1 - TGCGCCAGCAGCTTTGGAGGGGGCAGGGGAGATACGCAGTATTTT CASSFGGGRGDTQYF
TRBJ2-7 - TRBV5-4 - TGTGCCAGCAGACAAGACCCCGGGTCCTACGAGCAGTACTTC CASRQDPGSYEQYF
TRBJ1-1 - TRBV7-9 - TGTGCCAGCAGCTTAGAGCTGGCTGAAGCTTTCTTT CASSLELAEAFF
TRBJ2-7 - TRBV2 few TGTGCCAGCAGCGAGAGCTCCTACGAGCAGTACTTC CASSESSYEQYF
TRBJ1-6 TRBD1 TRBV4-1 - TGCGCCAGCAGTCCGGGACAGGGGGCTACGTCACCCCTCCACTTT CASSPGQGATSPLHF
TRBJ2-5 TRBD2 TRBV5-1 - TGCGCCAGCAGCTTCGGCGGGGGTGAAGAGACCCAGTACTTC CASSFGGGEETQYF
TRBJ2-7 - TRBV27 - TGTGCCAGCAGCCCCCAGGCCCCCGGGGGAACCTACGAGCAGTACTTC CASSPQAPGGTYEQYF
TRBJ1-2 TRBD1 TRBV5-8 once TGTGCCAGCAGCTCCGGACAGGGAGGCTATGGCTACACCTTC CASSSGQGGYGYTF
TRBJ2-5 - TRBV6-6 - TGTGCCAGCAACAATAAAGGAGGACAGCAAGAGACCCAGTACTTC CASNNKGGQQETQYF
TRBJ1-1 - TRBV19 - TGTGCCAGTAAGTGGGGCGTGAACACTGAAGCTTTCTTT CASKWGVNTEAFF
TRBJ1-4 TRBD1 TRBV6-5 - TGTGCCAGCAGTTACTCCGGACAGGTTGAAAAACTGTTTTTT CASSYSGQVEKLFF
TRBJ2-7 TRBD2 TRBV7-9 - TGTGCCAGCAGCTTACCTAGCGGGGGATCCTACGAGCAGTACTTC CASSLPSGGSYEQYF
TRBJ2-3 TRBD2 TRBV9 - TGTGCCAGCAGCGTCACGCGACTAGCGGGGCGCACAGATACGCAGTATTTT CASSVTRLAGRTDTQYF
TRBJ1-2 TRBD1 TRBV6-5 - TGTGCCAGCAGCCGGGACAGGGGGTACTATGGCTACACCTTC CASSRDRGYYGYTF
TRBJ2-5 - TRBV19 - TGTGCCAGTAACTCAGGGGGGATCGCGGAGACCCAGTACTTC CASNSGGIAETQYF
TRBJ2-1 - TRBV27 - TGTGCCAGCAGTTCCGCCGGGAGTCAGTCGAATGAGCAGTTCTTC CASSSAGSQSNEQFF
TRBJ2-4 - TRBV5-1 - TGCGCCAGCAGCTTGGCCGTGGGGGCTGGAAACATTCAGTACTTC CASSLAVGAGNIQYF
TRBJ1-2 - TRBV9 - TGTGCCAGCAGCGTAGAGGTGGGGCGCAACTATGGCTACACCTTC CASSVEVGRNYGYTF
TRBJ1-5 - TRBV10-3 - TGTGCCATCAGGGGGGGGCAGAGCGATCAGCCCCAGCATTTT CAIRGGQSDQPQHF
TRBJ2-1 TRBD2 TRBV7-9 few TGTGCCAGCAGCCCTCGAACTCTAGCGGGATTCTACAATGAGCAGTTCTTC CASSPRTLAGFYNEQFF
TRBJ1-1 - TRBV10-2 - TGCGCCAGCAGATTCTCCGGGACATTCACTGAAGCTTTCTTT CASRFSGTFTEAFF
TRBJ2-1 - TRBV5-1 - TGCGCCAGCAGCTGGCTCGGGGATCGGGGTCAGAATGAGCAGTTCTTC CASSWLGDRGQNEQFF
TRBJ1-1 - TRBV5-8 - TGTGCCAGCAGCACCCGCGCGGGGAGGAACACTGAAGCTTTCTTT CASSTRAGRNTEAFF